The entry below gives a single TCR beta chain sequence along with its context. Its matching antigen is unknown. The data were taken from a study of CD8+CD57+ T cells in acquired aplastic anemia. Across the whole study: Sorted CD4+ plus CD8+ cells gave DNA averaging about 3.2 ug.

Whole-study findings and limits: Approximately 27 CD8+ CDR3 sequences occurred in both the patients and the controls. Patients and controls had CD8+ Simpson's diversity values that were not significantly distinct.

TCR beta VDJ and CDR3 profiling used genomic DNA as template. Using its own MiXCR run on the reads, TCRdb lists one record per CDR3 protein. This table has 150,000 or so distinct CDR3 sequences, just over 50% appearing once. Selection for sequencing was limited to patients who had shown CD8+CD57+ cell expansion by flow cytometry. Blood came from patients not yet given any therapy. The origin of this receptor is a human donor with aplastic anemia. The material sequenced was sorted CD4+, CD8+, or CD8+CD57+ T cells (not recorded which) from PBMCs.

The CDR3 DNA reads as TGTGCCAGCAGTTACTCCCGAACTGAAGCTTTCTTT. It translates to CASSYSRTEAFF. The genes are TRBV6-5 and TRBJ1-1, with D hard to call. V gave up 0 bases and J gave up 5 bases, with 4 bases separating them. CDR1 and CDR2 (germline): MNHEY, SVGAGI. This CDR3 has 12 amino acids.